This T cell receptor beta chain was captured in a study of blood T cell repertoires in COVID-19. In the study overall: PBMCs, B-cell-depleted T cells, or T cells were the source of the cDNA or gDNA that made up the material.

Method: immunoSEQ multiplex PCR; TCRdb's copy keeps in-frame clones and lacks some. The sample lists about 190,000 clones, approximately 90% occurring once. The V gene's germline CDR1 is LNHDA and CDR2 SQIVND (reference sequence). The CDR3 has 14 amino acids. V was shortened by 4 bases and J by 1 base, with 10 bases between the two germline ends. This receptor was obtained from a human donor in a cohort sampled during active COVID-19. The genes are TRBV19 and TRBJ2-5, with TRBD1 as a possible D gene (6 bases). The sample taken for sequencing was peripheral blood. The CDR3 loop is CASSKTGSQETQYF. For the CDR3, the DNA is TGTGCCAGTAGTAAAACAGGGTCCCAAGAGACCCAGTACTTC.